This passage covers 21 T cell receptor beta chains from one sample sequenced in a study of T cell repertoires in cytomegalovirus infection. For these receptors, no antigen is known. TCRdb redid the calling of the reads with MiXCR, one entry per CDR3 protein. In the table there are some 920,000 distinct CDR3 sequences, approximately 31% of which are singletons. The material was cultured CD8+ T cells from PBMCs, obtained from culture after CMV antigen stimulation. Source of these receptors: a human donor in good health (CMV status not recorded). Some clones in this sample may be carry-over from other donors' samples.

This clonotype was counted many times. The chain is built from TRBV7-9 and TRBJ1-1; 9 nucleotides match TRBD1. With V trimmed by 5 bases and J by 3 bases, 7 bases remained unmatched. Germline V gene data show CDR1 as SEHNR and CDR2 as FQNEAQ (reference sequence). This CDR3 has 15 residues. CDR3 coding DNA: TGTGCCAGCAGCCCGGGACAGGGTGGAGACACTGAAGCTTTCTTT. It yields the protein CASSPGQGGDTEAFF.

The J gene is TRBJ2-7, the V gene TRBV10-3; TRBD1 agrees at 11 bases. Germline V gene sequence: CDR1 ENHRY, CDR2 SYGVKD. The CDR3 loop spans 15 amino acids. The trim removed 4 bases at V and 2 bases at J, leaving 4 bases unmatched. The CDR3 DNA reads as TGTGCCATCAGTGGGGGACAGGGGGTCGCCTACGAGCAGTACTTC. Protein sequence: CAISGGQGVAYEQYF.

This sequence joins TRBV4-1 and TRBJ1-1, with D perhaps TRBD1 (5 bases). Germline V gene lookup returns CDR1 MGHRA and CDR2 YSYEKL. With 3 bases removed from V and 0 bases from J, the gap between germline ends came to 11 bases. There are 15 residues in the CDR3. The CDR3 spells CASSHRRQMNTEAFF. Here the CDR3 DNA reads TGCGCCAGCAGCCATCGTCGACAGATGAACACTGAAGCTTTCTTT.

A remark on this clonotype: One junction end does not reproduce the germline sequence, and a read error may be involved. The chain couples TRBV7-4 to TRBJ2-6; 14 bases align to TRBD2. The V gene's germline CDR1 is SGHVT and CDR2 SQSDAQ. There are 22 residues in the CDR3. The CDR3 region has the DNA TGTGTCAGCAGCTCCAGGCCGGGGACTAGCGGGGGCTTAAACTCTGGGGCCAACGTCCTGACTTTC. It encodes CVSSSRPGTSGGLNSGANVLTF.

This clonotype was seen a handful of times. The chain has TRBV7-6 and TRBJ2-7, with TRBD2 matching over 16 bases. Germline-derived CDR1 and CDR2 are SGHVS and FNYEAQ. V lost 5 bases and J lost 5; bases outside the gene matches: 6. The CDR3 has 16 residues. The CDR3 sequence is CASSRGLAGGHDEQYF. The CDR3 region has the DNA TGTGCCAGCAGCCGGGGACTAGCGGGGGGGCACGACGAGCAGTACTTC.

This clonotype was counted ten times or more. This rearrangement joins TRBV6-6 to TRBJ2-1; no definite D call. V lost 0 bases to trimming and J lost 0 bases, with 12 bases between them. The germline V gene encodes CDR1 MNHNY and CDR2 SVGAGI (reference sequence). The length of the CDR3 is 17 residues. The CDR3 spells CASSYSISATSYNEQFF. The DNA of the CDR3 is TGTGCCAGCAGTTACTCGATTAGTGCAACCTCCTACAATGAGCAGTTCTTC.

This chain uses TRBV11-3 with TRBJ2-7; D ambiguous. Trimming shortened V by 0 bases and J by 3 bases, and 12 bases separated the two germline ends. Germline V gene lookup returns CDR1 SGHNT and CDR2 YENEEA. The CDR3 has 15 residues. The CDR3 protein is CASSLDQDAGYEQYF. DNA of the CDR3: TGTGCCAGCAGCTTAGATCAGGACGCTGGCTACGAGCAGTACTTC.

The chain has TRBV19 and TRBJ1-1; 7 positions match TRBD1. This CDR3 is 15 amino acids long. The V segment lost 4 bases and the J segment 6 bases; nucleotides outside the gene matches: 11. Germline assignment: CDR1 LNHDA and CDR2 SQIVND (reference sequence). CDR3 in amino acids: CASSNSQGYVSEAFF. The CDR3 bases are TGTGCCAGTAGTAATTCACAGGGGTACGTATCTGAAGCTTTCTTT.

This chain joins TRBV9 and TRBJ2-1; the D gene is possibly TRBD1 (6 bases). The CDR3 totals 16 residues. Trimming stripped 4 bases from V and 6 bases from J, with 20 bases between. Germline CDR1 is SGDLS and CDR2 is YYNGEE. The CDR3 reads CASSPPTGKGTNEQFF. Here the CDR3 DNA reads TGTGCCAGCAGCCCCCCTACAGGGAAGGGTACCAATGAGCAGTTCTTC.

V gene TRBV12-3 or TRBV12-4 combines with J gene TRBJ1-4, with TRBD1 identical over 7 bases. The J segment lost 8 bases and the V segment lost 6 bases, leaving 15 bases of the junction unmatched. The CDR3 consists of 16 residues. The CDR3, as DNA: TGTGCCAGCAGCCCGCTGGCTTCCGGGACAGTGGAAAAACTGTTTTTT. This codes for CASSPLASGTVEKLFF.

This chain links TRBV7-9 with TRBJ1-2; tentative D call: TRBD1 (5 bases). CDR3 length: 15 residues. Germline CDR1 reads SEHNR; CDR2 reads FQNEAQ (reference sequence). Trimming left V 2 bases short and J 2 bases short, with 12 bases between. Written as DNA, the CDR3 is TGTGCCAGCAGCTTAAGAGACAGCAGGAACTATGGCTACACCTTC. It codes for CASSLRDSRNYGYTF.

This sequence joins TRBV28 and TRBJ2-7; 8 bases agree with TRBD1. V shed 2 bases, J shed 7 bases, and the junction held 7 bases outside the gene matches. Germline V gene sequence: CDR1 MDHEN, CDR2 SYDVKM. The CDR3 extends over 14 amino acids. Here the CDR3 DNA reads TGTGCCAGCAGTTTACATGACAGGGGTTCAGAGCAGTACGTC. It codes for CASSLHDRGSEQYV.

The rearrangement links TRBV5-1 to TRBJ1-6, with D hard to call. V was cut by 2 bases and J by 7 bases, with 13 bases left in between. The CDR3 loop spans 15 amino acids. The V gene's germline CDR1 is SGHRS and CDR2 YFSETQ. CDR3 loop: CASSLTAVSNSPLHF. Written as DNA, the CDR3 is TGCGCCAGCAGCTTAACGGCGGTTTCCAATTCACCCCTCCACTTT. Full variable domain (missing parts from reference TRBV5-1 and TRBJ1-6): KAGVTQTPRYLIKTRGQQVTLSCSPISGHRSVSWYQQTPGQGLQFLFEYFSETQRNKGNFPGRFSGRQFSNSRSEMNVSTLELGDSALYLCASSLTAVSNSPLHFGNGTRLTVT.

In this sample, this clonotype turned up a few times. This chain uses TRBV6-2 or TRBV6-3 with TRBJ2-2; D is unresolved. This CDR3 is 13 amino acids long. V shed 3 bases and J shed 8 bases, with 10 bases lying between them. Per germline, CDR1 MNHEY and CDR2 SVGEGT. The CDR3 protein is CASSYFPGGELFF. As DNA, the CDR3 is TGTGCCAGCAGTTATTTCCCCGGGGGGGAGCTGTTTTTT.

The chain recombines TRBV7-9 with TRBJ2-2; D is perhaps TRBD2 (6 bases). Germline V gene sequence: CDR1 SEHNR, CDR2 FQNEAQ (reference sequence). The V end was cut by 5 bases, the J end by 6 bases, with 19 bases between. CDR3 length equals 16 residues. This CDR3 reads CASSPPPASGPGELFF. The CDR3 DNA reads TGTGCCAGCAGCCCACCCCCGGCCAGCGGGCCCGGGGAGCTGTTTTTT.

The CDR3 bases are TGTGCCAGCAGTGAAGGGGGGGAGGGAGAAGCTTTCTTT. It codes for CASSEGGEGEAFF. The J gene is TRBJ1-1, the V gene TRBV6-1; D possibly corresponds to TRBD1 (5 bases). The CDR3 spans 13 residues. Trimming stripped 1 base from V and 8 bases from J, with 11 bases between. The germline V gene encodes CDR1 MNHNS and CDR2 SASEGT.

This clonotype was recorded many times. The chain has TRBV7-2 and TRBJ2-3; 13 nucleotides align to TRBD2. Germline V gene sequence: CDR1 SGHTA, CDR2 FQGNSA. Trimming took 6 bases from V and 6 from J; bases not matched to a gene: 6. The CDR3 runs 15 residues. CDR3 coding DNA: TGTGCCAGCAGGTCACCGGGACTAGCGGGGGATACGCAGTATTTT. This sequence encodes CASRSPGLAGDTQYF.

The chain couples TRBV6-2 or TRBV6-3 to TRBJ2-1; 8 bases agree with TRBD2. Germline V lookup: CDR1 MNHEY, CDR2 SVGEGT. With V trimmed by 2 bases and J by 4 bases, 7 bases remained unmatched. The CDR3 has 16 amino acids. The CDR3 nucleotides read TGTGCCAGCAGTTACCCCGTGGGCGGGGGGTACAATGAGCAGTTCTTC. Translated: CASSYPVGGGYNEQFF.

This clonotype was detected only a few times. The rearrangement joins TRBV7-9 to TRBJ1-1; weak D call: TRBD1 (5 bases). Germline assignment: CDR1 SEHNR and CDR2 FQNEAQ (reference sequence). Trimming pared 2 bases from V and 3 bases from J, leaving 10 bases between. The CDR3 loop spans 14 amino acids. The CDR3: CASSLSREDTEAFF. The CDR3 DNA follows: TGTGCCAGCAGCTTAAGCAGGGAGGACACTGAAGCTTTCTTT.

For this clonotype: A much larger clone differs by one base, so this may be a read error. CDR3 in amino acids: CVSSPAGGAEGAQYF. CDR3 DNA sequence: TGTGTCAGCAGCCCCGCAGGGGGGGCAGAGGGGGCCCAGTACTTC. J is TRBJ2-5 and V is TRBV7-6; D tentatively fits TRBD1 or TRBD2 (7 bases each). Germline loops: CDR1 SGHVS, CDR2 FNYEAQ. This CDR3 region has 15 residues.

The chain recombines TRBV6-5 with TRBJ2-5, with D unresolved. Germline lookup yields CDR1 MNHEY and CDR2 SVGAGI. V was pared by 0 bases and J by 4 bases, with 21 bases between. The CDR3 has 18 amino acids. The CDR3 DNA follows: TGTGCCAGCAGTTACTCGATAGGTCTAAGGGTAAAGGGAGAGACCCAGTACTTC. This translates into CASSYSIGLRVKGETQYF.